These 13 T cell receptor beta chains originate from one sample sequenced in a study of shared clonotypes between healthy human individuals. TCRdb's table, derived via immunoSEQ multiplex PCR, lists solely in-frame clones and lacks some. The data hold some 1.5 million clones, with 95% to 97% observed a single time. The material sequenced was naive CD4+ T cells sorted from blood. Specified subset: CD45RA+ positively selected. Receptors were obtained from a man aged 30 to 39 in good health.

This chain joins TRBV11-3 and TRBJ2-3; D not certain. V lost 1 base, J lost 4 bases, and 6 bases lay in between. This CDR3 spans 13 amino acids. Germline values: CDR1 SGHNT, CDR2 YENEEA. DNA of the CDR3: TGTGCCAGCAGCTTAGTAGTTGCAGATACGCAGTATTTT. This gives the protein CASSLVVADTQYF.

The chain recombines TRBV7-6 with TRBJ2-7; 8 positions agree with TRBD2. The CDR3 sequence is 14 residues long. With V trimmed by 5 bases and J by 6 bases, 9 bases remained unmatched. Germline values: CDR1 SGHVS, CDR2 FNYEAQ. CDR3 sequence: CASSPPGGPLEQYF. CDR3 nucleotides: TGTGCCAGCAGCCCTCCGGGAGGGCCACTCGAGCAGTACTTC.

The genes are TRBV28 and TRBJ2-1; TRBD2 matches at 9 bases. There are 14 residues in the CDR3. Germline loops: CDR1 MDHEN, CDR2 SYDVKM. V lost 7 bases and J lost 7; bases outside the gene matches: 8. CDR3 loop: CASTTSSGRNEQFF. The CDR3 nucleotides are TGTGCCAGCACCACGAGTAGCGGGAGAAATGAGCAGTTCTTC.

The rearrangement joins TRBV6-5 to TRBJ2-1; D is possibly TRBD1 or TRBD2 (5 bases each). This CDR3 comprises 15 residues. Trimming took 2 bases from V and 5 from J, leaving 13 bases between them. CDR1 is MNHEY and CDR2 is SVGAGI in the germline V gene. CDR3 sequence: CASSYEGKPNNEQFF. CDR3 sequence (DNA): TGTGCCAGCAGTTACGAGGGGAAACCAAACAATGAGCAGTTCTTC.

The gene calls are TRBV14 and TRBJ1-2, with unresolved D. V was trimmed by 1 base and J by 7 bases, leaving 13 bases between them. CDR1 is SGHDN, CDR2 FVKESK, per germline. The CDR3 length is 14 residues. The CDR3 DNA sequence: TGTGCCAGCAGCCAAGTTTCCGGGATCGGTGGCTACACCTTC. As protein: CASSQVSGIGGYTF.

V gene TRBV5-1 combines with J gene TRBJ2-7; 12 bases are shared with TRBD2. Trimming at V came to 1 base and at J to 7 bases, leaving 3 bases not matched to a gene. CDR3 length: 14 amino acids. Per germline, CDR1 SGHRS and CDR2 YFSETQ. The CDR3 bases are TGCGCCAGCAGCTTGCTAGCGGGAGGGGATGAGCAGTACTTC. Its protein product is CASSLLAGGDEQYF.

The V call is TRBV5-1, the J call TRBJ2-3; 8 bases line up with TRBD1. Germline V gene lookup returns CDR1 SGHRS and CDR2 YFSETQ. CDR3 size: 15 residues. V was clipped by 0 bases and J by 2 bases; unmatched bases: 2. The DNA for the CDR3 is TGCGCCAGCAGCTTGGAGACAGGGGACACAGATACGCAGTATTTT. This encodes CASSLETGDTDTQYF. Using reference TRBV5-1 and TRBJ2-3 for the parts outside the CDR3, the full variable domain is KAGVTQTPRYLIKTRGQQVTLSCSPISGHRSVSWYQQTPGQGLQFLFEYFSETQRNKGNFPGRFSGRQFSNSRSEMNVSTLELGDSALYLCASSLETGDTDTQYFGPGTRLTVL.

This clone was recorded once. V gene TRBV5-1 combines with J gene TRBJ2-2; possible D gene TRBD1, 6 bases. The CDR3 runs to 19 residues. Germline CDR1 SGHRS, CDR2 YFSETQ. V lost 1 base and J 0 bases, leaving 19 bases between the germline ends. As DNA, the CDR3 is TGCGCCAGCAGCTTGTTGGGACACGGTATCGCGGCGAACACCGGGGAGCTGTTTTTT. The encoded protein is CASSLLGHGIAANTGELFF.

The chain employs TRBV10-2 and TRBJ2-3, with TRBD2 matching 7 bases. The germline gives CDR1 WSHSY, CDR2 SAAADI. The CDR3 covers 17 residues. The V segment lost 6 bases and the J segment 6 bases; nucleotides outside the gene matches: 18. CDR3 bases: TGCGCCAGCAGACTAGCCCATAGCGGGTTGTCATCTGATACGCAGTATTTT. Protein: CASRLAHSGLSSDTQYF.

The chain uses TRBV28 and TRBJ2-5; 8 bases agree with TRBD1. Looked up from germline, CDR1 is MDHEN and CDR2 is SYDVKM. This CDR3 spans 14 amino acids. With V trimmed by 8 bases and J by 2 bases, 7 bases remained unmatched. The CDR3 here is CASRSGQAQETQYF. The CDR3 bases are TGTGCCAGCCGATCGGGACAGGCACAAGAGACCCAGTACTTC. Supplemented by reference TRBV28 and TRBJ2-5, the full variable domain reads DVKVTQSSRYLVKRTGEKVFLECVQDMDHENMFWYRQDPGLGLRLIYFSYDVKMKEKGDIPEGYSVSREKKERFSLILESASTNQTSMYLCASRSGQAQETQYFGPGTRLLVL.

This sequence joins TRBV11-2 and TRBJ2-2; no clear D. The CDR3 has 13 residues. Trimming left V 5 bases short and J 7 bases short, with 11 bases between. Germline loops: CDR1 SGHAT, CDR2 FQNNGV. The CDR3 region is CASSPEIGGELFF. CDR3 bases: TGTGCCAGCAGCCCCGAGATTGGCGGGGAGCTGTTTTTT.

The chain has TRBV18 and TRBJ1-1; no clear D. CDR3 length equals 15 residues. Germline lookup yields CDR1 KGHSH and CDR2 LQKENI. The V end lost 4 bases, the J end lost 0 bases, and 12 bases lay between the germline ends. The CDR3 is CASSLTASVNTEAFF. In DNA form, the CDR3 reads TGTGCCAGCTCACTTACGGCCTCCGTGAACACTGAAGCTTTCTTT.

This sequence joins TRBV28 and TRBJ2-2; no clear D. The CDR3 runs 11 residues. The germline V gene has CDR1 MDHEN and CDR2 SYDVKM. V lost 4 bases, J lost 7 bases, and 4 bases lay in between. CDR3 residues: CASSYIGELFF. The CDR3 nucleotides read TGTGCCAGCAGTTACATCGGGGAGCTGTTTTTT.